Below, 21 T cell receptor beta chains from the same sample are listed, as sequenced in a study of T cells after yellow fever vaccination. TCRdb reanalysed the 5' RACE reads using MiXCR and keeps one entry per CDR3 protein. The sample carries 200,000 to 250,000 distinct CDR3 sequences, 6.9% recorded once. The sequenced sample was CD4+ T cells sorted from PBMCs, obtained 15 days after the yellow fever booster vaccination. These receptors were collected from a man aged 25 to 40 who received the YFV17D yellow fever vaccine.

This clonotype was seen ten or more times. The chain links TRBV20-1 to TRBJ2-1; D is tentatively TRBD1 or TRBD2 (5 bases each). The CDR3 is made up of 11 amino acids. Germline V lookup: CDR1 DFQATT, CDR2 SNEGSKA (reference sequence). V shed 7 bases and J shed 9 bases, with 13 bases lying between them. The CDR3 sequence is CSGGRAPEQFF. The CDR3 DNA reads as TGCAGTGGGGGGAGAGCGCCTGAGCAGTTCTTC.

This clonotype turned up a few times. The V and J genes are TRBV7-2 and TRBJ2-1, with D maybe TRBD2 (5 bases). V lost 4 bases, J lost 2 bases, and 12 bases lay in between. Germline values: CDR1 SGHTA, CDR2 FQGNSA. CDR3 length equals 15 residues. The DNA of the CDR3 is TGTGCCAGCAGCTCGGACTTATACACCTACAATGAGCAGTTCTTC. As protein: CASSSDLYTYNEQFF.

The chain is built from TRBV28 and TRBJ2-1; D remains ambiguous. Germline CDR1 is MDHEN and CDR2 is SYDVKM. This CDR3 has 13 residues. The ends were cut back, 3 bases at V and 4 bases at J, with 7 bases in the middle. The CDR3 bases are TGTGCCAGCAGTTTGGACGATTACAATGAGCAGTTCTTC. This encodes CASSLDDYNEQFF.

This clonotype has a count of ten or more. The chain is built from TRBV12-3 or TRBV12-4 and TRBJ2-7; tentatively, D is TRBD1 (5 bases). This CDR3 contains 12 residues. V was clipped by 8 bases and J by 1 base, with 9 bases between them. The CDR3 protein is CASGARSYEQYF. CDR3 coding DNA: TGTGCCAGCGGGGCTAGATCCTACGAGCAGTACTTC.

This clonotype was detected a few times. V usage is TRBV6-1 and J usage is TRBJ1-2; D unclear. This CDR3 spans 13 amino acids. The V gene's germline CDR1 is MNHNS and CDR2 SASEGT. The germline V and J ends were trimmed by 6 bases and 3 bases, with 11 bases remaining between them. CDR3 protein: CASRPPLYYGYTF. The CDR3 nucleotides read TGTGCCAGCAGGCCCCCCCTTTACTATGGCTACACCTTC.

This clonotype was counted at least ten times. DNA for the CDR3: TGTGCCAGCAGCATTCGGGGGCCCCACAATGAGCAGTTCTTC. This codes for CASSIRGPHNEQFF. V gene TRBV5-4 combines with J gene TRBJ2-1; D might be TRBD1 or TRBD2, each matching 6 bases. The germline V gene encodes CDR1 SGHNT and CDR2 YYREEE (reference sequence). V dropped 4 bases and J dropped 5 bases, with 13 bases sitting between them. This CDR3 contains 14 residues.

This clonotype has only a few counts. A much more abundant neighbour one base away suggests this may be a read error. The chain couples TRBV20-1 to TRBJ1-2; TRBD1 aligns across 7 bases. CDR3 size: 17 residues. CDR1 is DFQATT, CDR2 SNEGSKA, per germline (reference sequence). CDR3 in amino acids: CCARDVRTGRRSGGYTF. CDR3 DNA: TGCTGTGCTAGAGATGTTCGGACAGGAAGAAGGTCGGGTGGCTACACCTTC.

V usage is TRBV15 and J usage is TRBJ1-2; D is unclear. This CDR3 is 12 amino acids long. The germline gives CDR1 LNHNV, CDR2 YYDKDF (reference sequence). The ends were cut back, 4 bases at V and 7 bases at J, with 10 bases in the middle. CDR3 nucleotide sequence: TGTGCCACCAGCACCGATCGTTTTGGCTACACCTTC. Translated: CATSTDRFGYTF.

This clonotype was observed a handful of times. The chain links TRBV5-6 to TRBJ1-2, with 8 bases aligning to TRBD1. The CDR3 runs to 14 residues. The germline V gene encodes CDR1 SGHDT and CDR2 YYEEEE. J gave up 8 bases and V 2 bases, and 8 bases lay outside the gene matches. The CDR3 DNA reads as TGTGCCAGCAGCTTCCTGGACAGGGACGGAGGCTACACCTTC. Translation: CASSFLDRDGGYTF.

This CDR3 is CASSMGTSDETQYF. CDR3 bases: TGTGCCAGTAGTATGGGGACTAGCGATGAGACCCAGTACTTC. V is TRBV19 and J is TRBJ2-5, with TRBD2 matching over 10 bases. Germline trimming cut 3 bases from V and 5 bases from J; bases unmatched to any gene: 3. Germline V gene sequence: CDR1 LNHDA, CDR2 SQIVND (reference sequence). CDR3 length: 14 amino acids.

V gene TRBV20-1 combines with J gene TRBJ2-1; D unclear. V dropped 6 bases and J dropped 0 bases, with 15 bases sitting between them. Germline V gene data show CDR1 as DFQATT and CDR2 as SNEGSKA (reference sequence). The length of the CDR3 is 15 residues. The CDR3 DNA is TGCAGTGCAAGGGAATGGAGTTACTCCTACAATGAGCAGTTCTTC. Its translation: CSAREWSYSYNEQFF.

This chain connects TRBV6-2 or TRBV6-3 to TRBJ2-6; no definite D call. CDR1 is MNHEY and CDR2 is SVGEGT in the germline V gene. Trimming shortened V by 2 bases and J by 2 bases, and 13 bases separated the two germline ends. The CDR3 spans 17 residues. The CDR3 nucleotides read TGTGCCAGCAGTTACGGTGGAAAGGCTACTGGGGCCAACGTCCTGACTTTC. Its translation: CASSYGGKATGANVLTF.

This clonotype has just a few counts. V usage is TRBV5-6 and J usage is TRBJ1-2; TRBD1 matches at 9 bases. The CDR3 has 13 residues. Germline assignment: CDR1 SGHDT and CDR2 YYEEEE. The V gene end was trimmed by 5 bases and the J gene end by 8 bases; junction bases not matched to a gene: 7. CDR3 protein: CASRSGTGRGYTF. DNA for the CDR3: TGTGCCAGCAGATCCGGGACAGGGAGGGGCTACACCTTC.

In this sample, this clonotype turned up many times. The rearrangement uses TRBV7-2 and TRBJ2-1; the match to TRBD2 covers 7 bases. This CDR3 has 16 amino acids. The germline CDR1 and CDR2 sequences are SGHTA and FQGNSA. Trimming at V came to 0 bases and at J to 4 bases, leaving 6 bases not matched to a gene. CDR3 residues: CASSLAVAGLYNEQFF. As DNA, the CDR3 is TGTGCCAGCAGCTTAGCGGTAGCGGGTCTTTACAATGAGCAGTTCTTC.

This clonotype was found a few times. The chain couples TRBV27 to TRBJ2-7, with D possibly being TRBD1 or TRBD2 (5 bases each). From germline, CDR1 is MNHEY and CDR2 SMNVEV (reference sequence). V shed 4 bases and J shed 2 bases, with 15 bases lying between them. The CDR3 has 15 residues. Here the CDR3 reads CASSWDGAGTYEQYF. The CDR3, as DNA: TGTGCCAGCAGTTGGGACGGCGCCGGGACCTACGAGCAGTACTTC.

Notes on this clonotype: This may stem from a read error, because a much larger clone lies one nucleotide away. The J gene is TRBJ2-6, the V gene TRBV20-1; TRBD1 might be the D (6 bases). This CDR3 is 15 amino acids long. Trimming took 3 bases from V and 14 from J, leaving 23 bases between them. Germline V gene data show CDR1 as DFQATT and CDR2 as SNEGSKA (reference sequence). CDR3 amino acids: CSASFAQRGSHFLTF. DNA for the CDR3: TGCAGTGCTAGTTTCGCGCAAAGGGGGTCGCACTTCCTGACTTTC.

The V call is TRBV12-3 or TRBV12-4, the J call TRBJ1-1; D is unresolved. The CDR3 runs 12 residues. V lost 3 bases, J lost 4 bases, and 6 bases lay in between. This CDR3 is CASSFQVTEAFF. CDR3 DNA sequence: TGTGCCAGCAGTTTTCAGGTCACTGAAGCTTTCTTT.

In its sample, this clonotype was seen many times. The chain uses TRBV24-1 and TRBJ2-1, with D tentatively TRBD2 (5 bases). From germline, CDR1 is KGHDR and CDR2 SFDVKD. The CDR3 length is 15 residues. V lost 3 bases, J lost 7 bases, and 15 bases lay in between. Written as DNA, the CDR3 is TGTGCCACCAGTGATCCTAGAGGTACGGGGAATGAGCAGTTCTTC. Protein: CATSDPRGTGNEQFF.

This chain joins TRBV12-3 or TRBV12-4 and TRBJ1-1, with 7 bases that match TRBD1. The CDR3 runs to 15 residues. Trimming took 7 bases from V and 0 from J; bases not matched to a gene: 8. Written as DNA, the CDR3 is TGTGCCAGCACCCTGGGACAGATCATGAACACTGAAGCTTTCTTT. This encodes CASTLGQIMNTEAFF.

This chain uses TRBV20-1 with TRBJ2-3; 9 bases agree with TRBD2. Losses at the gene ends were 2 bases for V and 4 bases for J; bases not matched to a gene: 7. Germline V gene data show CDR1 as DFQATT and CDR2 as SNEGSKA (reference sequence). The CDR3 contains 15 residues. CDR3 sequence reads: CSARSGSGSADTQYF. The DNA for the CDR3 is TGCAGTGCTAGAAGTGGTAGCGGGAGTGCAGATACGCAGTATTTT.

This clonotype was detected a few times. V is TRBV7-2 and J is TRBJ2-1, with TRBD2 matching over 8 bases. Unmatched junction bases numbered 8, after V lost 1 base and J lost 3 bases. Germline CDR1 and CDR2: SGHTA and FQGNSA. The CDR3 runs 17 residues. The CDR3 loop is CASSLGELAVIYNEQFF. DNA for the CDR3: TGTGCCAGCAGCTTAGGGGAACTAGCGGTCATCTACAATGAGCAGTTCTTC.